Listed below are T cell receptor beta chains from one sample, sequenced in a study of cytomegalovirus exposure and HLA in healthy donors. Data came from immunoSEQ multiplex PCR; TCRdb stores just in-frame clones and leaves some out. The data contain a few hundred thousand clones, around 81% of them singletons. Specimen: PBMCs. Every receptor here comes from a woman aged 55-70 years in good health and CMV-seropositive. The CDR3 runs from the conserved cysteine through the conserved F or W. The order of the fields is V gene, J gene, D gene, clone size, CDR3 protein, CDR3 DNA. A D gene is named only where the DNA matches it firmly. The listing skips clone size in some rows; elsewhere it reads once, few, many or a size class.

v_gene: TRBV6-6; j_gene: TRBJ1-6; d_gene: TRBD1; abundance: -; CDR3aa: CASSYQLGGWNSPLHF; CDR3nt: TGTGCCAGCAGTTACCAGTTAGGGGGCTGGAATTCACCCCTCCACTTT
v_gene: TRBV5-1; j_gene: TRBJ1-1; d_gene: TRBD1; abundance: -; CDR3aa: CASSSVTGALKAFF; CDR3nt: TGCGCCAGCAGCTCCGTCACAGGGGCCTTAAAAGCTTTCTTT
v_gene: TRBV19; j_gene: TRBJ1-5; d_gene: -; abundance: -; CDR3aa: CASSRSLDRNQPQHF; CDR3nt: TGTGCCAGTAGTAGGAGTCTCGACAGAAATCAGCCCCAGCATTTT
v_gene: TRBV2; j_gene: TRBJ1-3; d_gene: -; abundance: -; CDR3aa: CASSVLDSHTQGSGNTIYF; CDR3nt: TGTGCCAGCAGTGTACTGGACAGTCATACCCAAGGCTCTGGAAACACCATATATTTT
v_gene: TRBV9; j_gene: TRBJ2-1; d_gene: TRBD2; abundance: once; CDR3aa: CASSDAGLAANEQFF; CDR3nt: TGTGCCAGCAGCGACGCGGGACTAGCGGCAAATGAGCAGTTCTTC
v_gene: TRBV4-1; j_gene: TRBJ2-7; d_gene: TRBD2; abundance: -; CDR3aa: CASSQATSGIYEQYF; CDR3nt: TGCGCCAGCAGCCAGGCGACTAGCGGGATATACGAGCAGTACTTC
v_gene: TRBV15; j_gene: TRBJ2-2; d_gene: -; abundance: -; CDR3aa: CATRYGSGNTGELFF; CDR3nt: TGTGCCACCAGGTATGGGAGTGGGAACACCGGGGAGCTGTTTTTT
v_gene: TRBV2; j_gene: TRBJ1-1; d_gene: -; abundance: -; CDR3aa: CASRQNTEAFF; CDR3nt: TGTGCCAGCAGACAGAACACTGAAGCTTTCTTT
v_gene: TRBV2; j_gene: TRBJ2-5; d_gene: TRBD2; abundance: -; CDR3aa: CASSLAGEAETQYF; CDR3nt: TGTGCCAGCAGCCTAGCGGGAGAGGCAGAGACCCAGTACTTC
v_gene: TRBV11-2; j_gene: TRBJ2-2; d_gene: TRBD1; abundance: -; CDR3aa: CASSLEPPGQGKRTGELFF; CDR3nt: TGTGCCAGCAGCTTAGAGCCCCCGGGACAGGGTAAACGAACCGGGGAGCTGTTTTTT
v_gene: TRBV6-5; j_gene: TRBJ1-2; d_gene: -; abundance: -; CDR3aa: CASSYRSLGGYTF; CDR3nt: TGTGCCAGCAGTTATCGGTCCCTCGGGGGCTACACCTTC
v_gene: TRBV7-6; j_gene: TRBJ1-1; d_gene: -; abundance: -; CDR3aa: CASSLSLGSTEAFF; CDR3nt: TGTGCCAGCAGCCTGAGTTTGGGGAGCACTGAAGCTTTCTTT
v_gene: TRBV19; j_gene: TRBJ1-3; d_gene: -; abundance: -; CDR3aa: CASSPQAAGNTIYF; CDR3nt: TGTGCCAGTAGCCCCCAGGCTGCTGGAAACACCATATATTTT
v_gene: TRBV19; j_gene: TRBJ2-3; d_gene: -; abundance: -; CDR3aa: CASSPRTIVPDTQYF; CDR3nt: TGTGCCAGTAGTCCTCGGACTATCGTTCCAGATACGCAGTATTTT
v_gene: TRBV5-1; j_gene: TRBJ1-2; d_gene: -; abundance: -; CDR3aa: CASSYRENYGYTF; CDR3nt: TGCGCCAGCAGCTACCGGGAGAACTATGGCTACACCTTC
v_gene: TRBV5-1; j_gene: TRBJ2-7; d_gene: -; abundance: -; CDR3aa: CASSDGAYGQYF; CDR3nt: TGCGCCAGCAGTGACGGAGCCTACGGGCAGTACTTC
v_gene: TRBV18; j_gene: TRBJ2-7; d_gene: TRBD1; abundance: once; CDR3aa: CASSQGTGVDYEQYF; CDR3nt: TGTGCCAGCTCCCAAGGGACAGGGGTGGACTACGAGCAGTACTTC
v_gene: TRBV7-6; j_gene: TRBJ2-1; d_gene: TRBD1; abundance: -; CDR3aa: CASSLVGQNNEQFF; CDR3nt: TGTGCCAGCAGCTTAGTGGGACAGAACAATGAGCAGTTCTTC
v_gene: TRBV5-1; j_gene: TRBJ2-7; d_gene: -; abundance: -; CDR3aa: CASSLEAAYEQYF; CDR3nt: TGCGCCAGCAGCTTGGAAGCGGCCTACGAGCAGTACTTC
v_gene: TRBV29-1; j_gene: TRBJ2-7; d_gene: TRBD1; abundance: -; CDR3aa: CSVEGTGVPAPTNYEQYF; CDR3nt: TGCAGCGTTGAGGGAACAGGGGTACCCGCCCCCACAAACTACGAGCAGTACTTC
v_gene: TRBV15; j_gene: TRBJ2-2; d_gene: -; abundance: -; CDR3aa: CATSRRAVGTGELFF; CDR3nt: TGTGCCACCAGCAGGCGGGCGGTAGGGACCGGGGAGCTGTTTTTT
v_gene: TRBV5-4; j_gene: TRBJ2-3; d_gene: TRBD2; abundance: few; CDR3aa: CASSSSWTSATDTQYF; CDR3nt: TGTGCCAGCAGCTCCTCATGGACTAGCGCCACAGATACGCAGTATTTT
v_gene: TRBV10-3; j_gene: TRBJ2-5; d_gene: -; abundance: once; CDR3aa: CAISESTGKETQYF; CDR3nt: TGTGCCATCAGTGAGTCGACGGGTAAAGAGACCCAGTACTTC
v_gene: TRBV5-1; j_gene: TRBJ2-1; d_gene: TRBD2; abundance: -; CDR3aa: CASSGFSGRAANEQFF; CDR3nt: TGCGCCAGCAGCGGATTTAGCGGGAGGGCCGCCAATGAGCAGTTCTTC
v_gene: TRBV5-1; j_gene: TRBJ2-7; d_gene: -; abundance: -; CDR3aa: CASSPRQSPYEQYF; CDR3nt: TGCGCCAGCAGCCCTCGACAGTCCCCCTACGAGCAGTACTTC
v_gene: TRBV28; j_gene: TRBJ1-2; d_gene: -; abundance: -; CDR3aa: CAILTAYEGYTF; CDR3nt: TGTGCCATCTTGACAGCGTATGAGGGCTACACCTTC
v_gene: TRBV9; j_gene: TRBJ1-1; d_gene: -; abundance: -; CDR3aa: CASSVGLGEAFF; CDR3nt: TGTGCCAGCAGCGTGGGGCTGGGTGAAGCTTTCTTT
v_gene: TRBV28; j_gene: TRBJ1-1; d_gene: -; abundance: -; CDR3aa: CASSGPPRGSEAFF; CDR3nt: TGTGCCAGCAGTGGTCCTCCCAGGGGTTCTGAAGCTTTCTTT
v_gene: TRBV19; j_gene: TRBJ1-2; d_gene: -; abundance: -; CDR3aa: CASSISPLQGNYGYTF; CDR3nt: TGTGCCAGTAGTATAAGCCCCCTCCAGGGGAACTATGGCTACACCTTC
v_gene: TRBV4-1; j_gene: TRBJ2-5; d_gene: TRBD1; abundance: -; CDR3aa: CASSQGDRAPLGGETQYF; CDR3nt: TGCGCCAGCAGCCAAGGGGACAGGGCGCCACTAGGGGGGGAGACCCAGTACTTC
v_gene: TRBV19; j_gene: TRBJ2-5; d_gene: TRBD2; abundance: -; CDR3aa: CASSPGTSGRGETQYF; CDR3nt: TGTGCCAGTAGTCCCGGGACTAGCGGGAGAGGTGAGACCCAGTACTTC
v_gene: TRBV5-8; j_gene: TRBJ1-5; d_gene: -; abundance: -; CDR3aa: CASSRNRVDSNQPQHF; CDR3nt: TGTGCCAGCAGCCGTAACAGGGTCGATAGCAATCAGCCCCAGCATTTT
v_gene: TRBV7-2; j_gene: TRBJ2-2; d_gene: TRBD2; abundance: -; CDR3aa: CASSLEGRVNTGELFF; CDR3nt: TGTGCCAGCAGCTTAGAAGGGAGGGTTAACACCGGGGAGCTGTTTTTT
v_gene: TRBV5-6; j_gene: TRBJ1-1; d_gene: -; abundance: -; CDR3aa: CASSLQGGKTEAFF; CDR3nt: TGTGCCAGCAGCTTACAGGGAGGGAAAACTGAAGCTTTCTTT
v_gene: TRBV5-6; j_gene: TRBJ1-6; d_gene: TRBD1; abundance: -; CDR3aa: CASSLLGQGHNSPLHF; CDR3nt: TGTGCCAGCAGCCTCCTTGGACAGGGACATAATTCACCCCTCCACTTT
v_gene: TRBV10-3; j_gene: TRBJ1-2; d_gene: -; abundance: -; CDR3aa: CANWGGSKGYTF; CDR3nt: TGTGCCAACTGGGGAGGGTCGAAGGGCTACACCTTC
v_gene: TRBV5-4; j_gene: TRBJ2-1; d_gene: -; abundance: -; CDR3aa: CASSSAQGSLYEQFF; CDR3nt: TGTGCCAGCAGCTCTGCTCAGGGTAGCTTGTATGAGCAGTTCTTC
v_gene: TRBV7-2; j_gene: TRBJ1-5; d_gene: -; abundance: few; CDR3aa: CASSLGQSNQPQHF; CDR3nt: TGTGCCAGCAGCTTAGGACAGTCTAATCAGCCCCAGCATTTT
v_gene: TRBV6-5; j_gene: TRBJ2-2; d_gene: TRBD2; abundance: -; CDR3aa: CASSSSSGSNTGELFF; CDR3nt: TGTGCCAGCAGTTCATCTAGCGGGAGCAACACCGGGGAGCTGTTTTTT
v_gene: TRBV5-1; j_gene: TRBJ1-4; d_gene: -; abundance: -; CDR3aa: CASSEQGSHEKLFF; CDR3nt: TGCGCCAGCAGCGAACAGGGAAGTCATGAAAAACTGTTTTTT
v_gene: TRBV5-4; j_gene: TRBJ1-6; d_gene: -; abundance: -; CDR3aa: CASRPQGINSPLHF; CDR3nt: TGTGCCAGCAGACCGCAGGGGATTAATTCACCCCTCCACTTT
v_gene: TRBV5-1; j_gene: TRBJ2-6; d_gene: -; abundance: -; CDR3aa: CASSLGETAGANVLTF; CDR3nt: TGCGCCAGCAGCTTGGGAGAGACAGCTGGGGCCAACGTCCTGACTTTC
v_gene: TRBV15; j_gene: TRBJ2-1; d_gene: -; abundance: -; CDR3aa: CATSSTGNSSYNEQFF; CDR3nt: TGTGCCACCAGCAGCACCGGGAATAGCTCCTACAATGAGCAGTTCTTC
v_gene: TRBV4-1; j_gene: TRBJ2-3; d_gene: -; abundance: few; CDR3aa: CASSLQGRLVFSDTQYF; CDR3nt: TGCGCCAGCAGCCTTCAAGGGAGACTCGTCTTTTCGGATACGCAGTATTTT
v_gene: TRBV23-1; j_gene: TRBJ1-1; d_gene: -; abundance: -; CDR3aa: CASSRSKLSPSEAFF; CDR3nt: TGCGCCAGCAGTCGTTCCAAGTTAAGCCCTTCTGAAGCTTTCTTT